Listed below are T cell receptor beta chains from one sample, sequenced in a study of T cell changes during pregnancy in multiple sclerosis. The data were produced by immunoSEQ multiplex PCR, yet TCRdb's version contains in-frame clones alone and is incomplete. Of 40,000 to 55,000 clones in the sample, around 90% were seen once. The material sequenced was CD8+ T cells from peripheral blood mononuclear cells, taken in the second trimester of pregnancy. The origin of the receptors is a female donor with multiple sclerosis, enrolled in a pregnancy study. Both conserved end residues are part of each CDR3. A D gene is named only where the DNA matches it firmly. A clone size is listed for some rows: how often the clone was seen (once, few, many), or a class if it is expanded.

d_gene,j_gene,abundance,v_gene,CDR3aa,CDR3nt
NA,TRBJ2-1,NA,TRBV6-5,CASSYPGPGGEQFF,TGTGCCAGCAGTTACCCGGGACCCGGGGGTGAGCAGTTCTTC
TRBD1,TRBJ1-6,NA,TRBV9,CASSVGGQINSPLHF,TGTGCCAGCAGCGTAGGGGGACAGATTAATTCACCCCTCCACTTT
NA,TRBJ2-7,once,TRBV11-2,CASSSGSPYEQYF,TGTGCCAGCAGCTCGGGATCCCCCTACGAGCAGTACTTC
NA,TRBJ2-1,NA,TRBV9,CASSVDRSAGPFF,TGTGCCAGCAGCGTGGACAGGTCCGCGGGGCCGTTCTTC
TRBD1,TRBJ1-2,NA,TRBV7-3,CASSSTGGYGYTF,TGTGCCAGCAGCTCCACAGGGGGCTATGGCTACACCTTC
TRBD1,TRBJ1-4,NA,TRBV28,CASRPGTGLNEKLFF,TGTGCCAGCAGACCCGGGACAGGCCTTAATGAAAAACTGTTTTTT
NA,TRBJ1-4,NA,TRBV6-5,CASRLEGHEKLFF,TGTGCCAGCAGGCTGGAGGGGCATGAAAAACTGTTTTTT
NA,TRBJ1-5,NA,TRBV27,CASSLAGGGSSNQPQHF,TGTGCCAGCAGTTTAGCGGGCGGAGGCAGTAGCAATCAGCCCCAGCATTTT
NA,TRBJ2-7,NA,TRBV9,CASSSGDWSSYEQYF,TGTGCCAGCAGCTCGGGGGACTGGAGCTCCTACGAGCAGTACTTC
TRBD1,TRBJ2-7,NA,TRBV2,CASRGQTSYEQYF,TGTGCCAGCAGGGGACAGACCTCCTACGAGCAGTACTTC